The 9 T cell receptor beta chains below all came from one sample that was sequenced in a study of T cells in tumors after PD-1 blockade. Libraries were prepared by immunoSEQ multiplex PCR; TCRdb keeps only in-frame clonotypes and omits some of them. Here the sample spans approximately 35,000 clones, 78% being singletons. Sample: PBMCs, taken before anti-PD-1 treatment. These receptor sequences come from a human donor with basal cell carcinoma.

V usage is TRBV30 and J usage is TRBJ1-5; possibly TRBD1 for D (5 bases). This CDR3 comprises 12 residues. Germline CDR1 is GTSNPN and CDR2 is SVGIG (reference sequence). V was pared by 2 bases and J by 7 bases, with 9 bases between. CDR3 bases: TGTGCCTGGAGTCCAGGGAGCCAGCCCCAGCATTTT. Translation gives CAWSPGSQPQHF. The whole variable domain, remainder taken from reference TRBV30 and TRBJ1-5, is SQTIHQWPATLVQPVGSPLSLECTVEGTSNPNLYWYRQAAGRGLQLLFYSVGIGQISSEVPQNLSASRPQDRQFILSSKKLLLSDSGFYLCAWSPGSQPQHFGDGTRLSIL.

The chain recombines TRBV23-1 with TRBJ1-4; 8 bases agree with TRBD1. TRBV23-1 is an ORF for which the function is uncertain. Germline trimming cut 5 bases from V and 0 bases from J; bases unmatched to any gene: 2. This CDR3 spans 15 amino acids. The CDR3 loop is CASSTDRATNEKLFF. CDR3 nucleotide sequence: TGCGCCAGCAGTACGGACAGGGCAACTAATGAAAAACTGTTTTTT.

This clone appeared once. V gene TRBV24-1 combines with J gene TRBJ1-2, with 7 bases that match TRBD1. The CDR3 runs to 18 residues. CDR1 KGHDR and CDR2 SFDVKD come from the germline V gene. V lost 0 bases, J lost 5 bases, and 14 bases stayed unmatched. CDR3: CATSDLRATGRIWYGYTF. Here the CDR3 DNA reads TGTGCCACCAGTGATTTGAGGGCGACAGGGCGGATTTGGTATGGCTACACCTTC.

The V and J genes are TRBV5-1 and TRBJ2-3; 10 bases align to TRBD1. With 1 base clipped from V and 3 bases from J, the junction kept 5 bases outside the gene matches. The CDR3 has 16 amino acids. Germline V gene lookup returns CDR1 SGHRS and CDR2 YFSETQ. The CDR3 spells CASSLSGTGVTDTQYF. As DNA, the CDR3 is TGCGCCAGCAGCTTGTCGGGGACAGGGGTAACAGATACGCAGTATTTT.

The rearrangement links TRBV19 to TRBJ1-1; tentatively, D is TRBD1 (6 bases). Germline V lookup: CDR1 LNHDA, CDR2 SQIVND (reference sequence). V dropped 8 bases and J dropped 2 bases, with 12 bases sitting between them. The length of the CDR3 is 13 residues. CDR3 loop: CASETGYNTEAFF. CDR3 bases: TGTGCCAGTGAAACAGGGTATAACACTGAAGCTTTCTTT.

This clone has a single count. This chain uses TRBV30 with TRBJ2-2, with D unresolved. Trimming stripped 2 bases from V and 3 bases from J, with 16 bases between. Germline loops: CDR1 GTSNPN, CDR2 SVGIG (reference sequence). CDR3 length: 16 amino acids. The CDR3 DNA is TGTGCCTGGAGTCCCCTGGGTTCTAGGGACACCGGGGAGCTGTTTTTT. Its translation is CAWSPLGSRDTGELFF.

In this sample, this clone turned up a few times. V and J are TRBV6-2 or TRBV6-3 and TRBJ2-3; D is possibly TRBD2 (5 bases). The germline V and J ends were trimmed by 6 bases and 2 bases, with 12 bases remaining between them. CDR3 length: 14 amino acids. Germline V gene data show CDR1 as MNHEY and CDR2 as SVGEGT. The CDR3 DNA follows: TGTGCCAGCAGACCTTTCGGACTCACAGATACGCAGTATTTT. It is translated as CASRPFGLTDTQYF.

The CDR3 loop reads CASGLSGTYEQYF. The CDR3 DNA reads as TGTGCTAGTGGTTTGAGCGGGACCTACGAGCAGTACTTC. The chain has TRBV12-5 and TRBJ2-7; 7 positions agree with TRBD2. The germline gives CDR1 LGHNT, CDR2 FRNRAP. The CDR3 runs 13 residues. J gave up 2 bases and V 2 bases, and 0 bases lay outside the gene matches.

The J gene is TRBJ2-7, the V gene TRBV7-2; D not resolved. The germline CDR1 and CDR2 sequences are SGHTA and FQGNSA. Trimming stripped 0 bases from V and 0 bases from J, with 9 bases between. This CDR3 is built from 15 residues. The CDR3 DNA is TGTGCCAGCAGCTTAGCACCCTATGGCTCCTACGAGCAGTACTTC. Protein product: CASSLAPYGSYEQYF. Full variable domain (outside the CDR3, taken from reference TRBV7-2 and TRBJ2-7): GAGVSQSPSNKVTEKGKDVELRCDPISGHTALYWYRQSLGQGLEFLIYFQGNSAPDKSGLPSDRFSAERTGGSVSTLTIQRTQQEDSAVYLCASSLAPYGSYEQYFGPGTRLTVT.